A selection of T cell receptor beta chains follows, all from one sample in a study of T cells after yellow fever vaccination. Via MiXCR, TCRdb re-called the 5' RACE reads, giving one row per CDR3 protein. Of approximately 510,000 distinct CDR3 sequences detected, 20% to 25% appear once; the ten largest clones hold about a sixth. The starting material was PBMCs, obtained roughly 20 days after the first yellow fever vaccination. These receptors originate from a man younger than 35 who received the YFV17D yellow fever vaccine. Both conserved end residues are part of each CDR3. A D gene is named only where the DNA matches it firmly. Only part of the rows carry a size: once, few, many, or a class if the clone is expanded.

clone_size: .; v_call: TRBV7-2; j_call: TRBJ2-5; d_call: .; cdr3_aa: CASSLVSSLQTQYF; cdr3_nt: TGTGCCAGCAGCTTAGTCTCAAGCTTGCAGACCCAGTACTTC
clone_size: .; v_call: TRBV5-5; j_call: TRBJ2-3; d_call: .; cdr3_aa: CASSSPGTSTDTQYF; cdr3_nt: TGTGCCAGCAGCTCCCCCGGAACTAGCACAGATACGCAGTATTTT
clone_size: few; v_call: TRBV29-1; j_call: TRBJ2-3; d_call: .; cdr3_aa: CSVLWYSADTQYF; cdr3_nt: TGCAGCGTTCTCTGGTATTCGGCAGATACGCAGTATTTT
clone_size: many; v_call: TRBV9; j_call: TRBJ2-7; d_call: TRBD1; cdr3_aa: CASSAGDRLYEQYF; cdr3_nt: TGTGCCAGCAGCGCCGGGGACAGACTATACGAGCAGTACTTC
clone_size: .; v_call: TRBV6-2/TRBV6-3; j_call: TRBJ1-1; d_call: TRBD1; cdr3_aa: CASSWGQPMNTEAFF; cdr3_nt: TGTGCCAGCAGTTGGGGACAGCCCATGAACACTGAAGCTTTCTTT
clone_size: .; v_call: TRBV5-5; j_call: TRBJ2-1; d_call: .; cdr3_aa: CASSHGGYEQFF; cdr3_nt: TGTGCCAGCAGTCATGGGGGCTATGAGCAGTTCTTC
clone_size: few; v_call: TRBV9; j_call: TRBJ2-1; d_call: .; cdr3_aa: CASSVGTNTEQFF; cdr3_nt: TGTGCCAGCAGCGTAGGGACAAACACTGAGCAGTTCTTC
clone_size: .; v_call: TRBV29-1; j_call: TRBJ2-7; d_call: TRBD1; cdr3_aa: CSVDPGQPYEQYF; cdr3_nt: TGCAGCGTAGATCCGGGACAGCCCTACGAGCAGTACTTC
clone_size: many; v_call: TRBV7-6; j_call: TRBJ2-3; d_call: TRBD1; cdr3_aa: CASSSLSGGDTQYF; cdr3_nt: TGTGCCAGCAGCTCCCTCTCAGGGGGCGATACGCAGTATTTT
clone_size: few; v_call: TRBV28; j_call: TRBJ1-3; d_call: .; cdr3_aa: CASSDSGGNTIYF; cdr3_nt: TGTGCCAGCAGTGACTCGGGCGGAAACACCATATATTTT
clone_size: few; v_call: TRBV7-9; j_call: TRBJ1-2; d_call: .; cdr3_aa: CASSLVLRGGYTF; cdr3_nt: TGTGCCAGCAGCTTAGTACTCCGAGGTGGCTACACCTTC
clone_size: .; v_call: TRBV12-3/TRBV12-4; j_call: TRBJ2-3; d_call: TRBD1; cdr3_aa: CASSWTGGPDTQYF; cdr3_nt: TGTGCCAGCAGCTGGACAGGGGGACCAGATACGCAGTATTTT
clone_size: .; v_call: TRBV12-3/TRBV12-4; j_call: TRBJ2-3; d_call: TRBD2; cdr3_aa: CASSFEGGGEDTQYF; cdr3_nt: TGTGCCAGCAGTTTTGAAGGCGGGGGGGAGGATACGCAGTATTTT
clone_size: few; v_call: TRBV5-5; j_call: TRBJ2-3; d_call: TRBD1; cdr3_aa: CASSWIYRGLGDWDTQYF; cdr3_nt: TGTGCCAGCAGCTGGATATACAGGGGTCTAGGTGATTGGGATACGCAGTATTTT
clone_size: .; v_call: TRBV24-1; j_call: TRBJ2-1; d_call: .; cdr3_aa: CATSDSGFPYNEQFF; cdr3_nt: TGTGCCACCAGTGATTCAGGGTTTCCCTACAATGAGCAGTTCTTC
clone_size: few; v_call: TRBV20-1; j_call: TRBJ1-2; d_call: .; cdr3_aa: CSARDSSKVGYTF; cdr3_nt: TGCAGTGCTAGGGACTCCTCAAAGGTGGGCTACACCTTC
clone_size: few; v_call: TRBV11-2; j_call: TRBJ1-6; d_call: .; cdr3_aa: CASSLALYSPLHF; cdr3_nt: TGTGCCAGCAGCTTAGCCCTATATTCACCCCTCCACTTT
clone_size: few; v_call: TRBV18; j_call: TRBJ1-5; d_call: .; cdr3_aa: CASSPEHSNQPQHF; cdr3_nt: TGTGCCAGCTCGCCCGAGCATAGCAATCAGCCCCAGCATTTT
clone_size: few; v_call: TRBV24-1; j_call: TRBJ2-2; d_call: .; cdr3_aa: CATSDLQAEPNTGELFF; cdr3_nt: TGTGCCACCAGTGATTTGCAAGCAGAACCTAACACCGGGGAGCTGTTTTTT
clone_size: once; v_call: TRBV3-1; j_call: TRBJ2-7; d_call: .; cdr3_aa: CASSQVGYEYEQYF; cdr3_nt: TGTGCCAGCAGCCAGGTTGGGTATGAGTACGAGCAGTACTTC
clone_size: .; v_call: TRBV5-6; j_call: TRBJ2-1; d_call: .; cdr3_aa: CARGPAGQHNEQFF; cdr3_nt: TGTGCCAGGGGCCCGGCGGGACAGCACAATGAGCAGTTCTTC
clone_size: .; v_call: TRBV7-3; j_call: TRBJ1-2; d_call: TRBD1; cdr3_aa: CASSLNPGTGTGAVGYTF; cdr3_nt: TGTGCCAGCAGCTTAAATCCCGGGACCGGGACAGGGGCGGTTGGCTACACCTTC
clone_size: few; v_call: TRBV11-3; j_call: TRBJ2-5; d_call: .; cdr3_aa: CASSSRGGETQYF; cdr3_nt: TGTGCCAGCAGCTCTCGAGGGGGGGAGACCCAGTACTTC
clone_size: .; v_call: TRBV15; j_call: TRBJ2-3; d_call: .; cdr3_aa: CATSWGTDTQYF; cdr3_nt: TGTGCCACCAGCTGGGGTACGGATACGCAGTATTTT